A single sample is the source of the 14 T cell receptor beta chains below, sequenced in a study of T cells after yellow fever vaccination (dated by TCRdb to between 2019 and 2020). The receptor library was made with 5' RACE. Instrument used: Illumina HiSeq 2500. Through fastp at Q25 and MiXCR, TCRdb rebuilt clones from the public reads, retaining in-frame beta chains. Here each entry gathers all rows of one CDR3 protein and keeps the most common genes and DNA. This sample lists more than 9,000 distinct CDR3 sequences; more than 4% were detected once. 1.6% of the sample lies in the top ten. The sample's treatment or condition label is to be understood as: live attenuated yellow fever vaccine strain. Specimen: PBMCs, either bulk or a sorted T-cell subset (CD4+, CD8+, memory, or dextramer-sorted; not recorded which), collected roughly 15 days after the first yellow fever vaccination. These receptors all come from a young man who received the YFV17D yellow fever vaccine.

This clonotype has ten or more counts. The chain links TRBV5-4 to TRBJ2-7, with D uncertain. Trimming left V 1 base short and J 4 bases short, with 6 bases between. The CDR3 consists of 12 residues. Germline lookup yields CDR1 SGHNT and CDR2 YYREEE (reference sequence). This CDR3 reads CASSLMGYEQYF. CDR3 DNA sequence: TGTGCCAGCAGCTTGATGGGTTACGAGCAGTACTTC.

This clonotype was found many times. The V call is TRBV19, the J call TRBJ1-2, with 8 bases that match TRBD1. The CDR3 loop spans 12 amino acids. Trimming at V came to 6 bases and at J to 3 bases, leaving 0 bases not matched to a gene. Germline values: CDR1 LNHDA, CDR2 SQIVND (reference sequence). CDR3: CASRTGDYGYTF. CDR3 nucleotides: TGTGCCAGTAGGACAGGGGACTATGGCTACACCTTC. Complete variable domain (other parts from reference TRBV19 and TRBJ1-2): DGGITQSPKYLFRKEGQNVTLSCEQNLNHDAMYWYRQDPGQGLRLIYYSQIVNDFQKGDIAEGYSVSREKKESFPLTVTSAQKNPTAFYLCASRTGDYGYTFGSGTRLTVV.

Relative to its sample, this clonotype is medium-sized. The chain carries TRBV4-1 and TRBJ2-7; 7 bases are shared with TRBD2. V was clipped by 2 bases and J by 4 bases; unmatched bases: 5. The CDR3 spans 14 residues. Germline V lookup: CDR1 MGHRA, CDR2 YSYEKL. The CDR3 nucleotides read TGCGCCAGCAGCCAACGGGGGGAAGGTTACGAGCAGTACTTC. Encoded protein: CASSQRGEGYEQYF.

This clonotype has a count of ten or more. The rearrangement uses TRBV6-2 or TRBV6-3 and TRBJ2-5; the D is unclear. Per the germline V gene, CDR1 is MNHEY and CDR2 is SVGEGT. This CDR3 region has 12 residues. V lost 6 bases and J 7 bases, leaving 12 bases between the germline ends. DNA for the CDR3: TGTGCCAGCAGCGGGCCTGGCGGGACCCAGTACTTC. Amino acids: CASSGPGGTQYF.

Within the sample, this clonotype is medium-sized. This rearrangement joins TRBV6-5 to TRBJ2-7, with D perhaps assigned TRBD1 or TRBD2 (5 bases each). CDR1 and CDR2 from the germline V gene are MNHEY and SVGAGI. The CDR3 runs to 13 residues. The germline V and J ends were trimmed by 10 bases and 6 bases, with 19 bases remaining between them. The CDR3 spells CATSRDGLGEQYV. CDR3 coding DNA: TGTGCCACTAGCCGGGACGGATTGGGCGAGCAGTACGTC.

This clonotype was recorded at least ten times. The chain links TRBV5-1 to TRBJ2-5, with D unresolved. The V and J ends lost 4 bases and 0 bases respectively, with 7 bases between them. The CDR3 sequence is 13 residues long. CDR1 SGHRS and CDR2 YFSETQ come from the germline V gene. CDR3 sequence reads: CASSLTNQETQYF. The CDR3, as DNA: TGCGCCAGCAGCCTGACAAACCAAGAGACCCAGTACTTC.

In its sample, this clonotype is medium-sized. V is TRBV7-7 and J is TRBJ2-5; D possibly uses TRBD1 or TRBD2 (6 bases each). Germline-derived CDR1 and CDR2 are SSHAT and FNYEAQ (reference sequence). The CDR3 totals 13 residues. CDR3 bases: TGTGCTAGCGGATCGGGGGCACAAGAGACCCAGTACTTC. It is translated as CASGSGAQETQYF.

This chain connects TRBV25-1 to TRBJ2-1; a weak D match, TRBD2 (6 bases). The V end was cut by 10 bases, the J end by 8 bases, with 30 bases between. Germline CDR1 and CDR2: MGHDK and SYGVNS. The CDR3 is 17 residues long. The CDR3 DNA reads as TGTGCCATGGGCCCCGGGGGACTCAGCGGGTCACTGCATGAGCAGTTCTTC. This codes for CAMGPGGLSGSLHEQFF.

In this sample, this clonotype turned up many times. The chain has TRBV5-4 and TRBJ2-3, with D perhaps matching TRBD1 or TRBD2 (5 bases each). Trimming pared 4 bases from V and 4 bases from J, leaving 10 bases between. CDR3 length equals 13 residues. The germline CDR1 and CDR2 sequences are SGHNT and YYREEE (reference sequence). Here the CDR3 reads CASSPGRADTQYF. CDR3 coding DNA: TGTGCCAGCAGCCCGGGACGGGCAGATACGCAGTATTTT.

This clonotype has ten or more counts. The chain is built from TRBV7-3 and TRBJ1-1, with a weak D call TRBD1 (5 bases). Germline assignment: CDR1 SGHTA and CDR2 FQGTGA. Trimming left V 4 bases short and J 5 bases short, with 17 bases between. The length of the CDR3 is 15 residues. The chain's CDR3 is CASSSQAAGGTEAFF. The CDR3 region has the DNA TGTGCCAGCAGCTCGCAGGCGGCCGGGGGGACTGAAGCTTTCTTT.

The table lists this clonotype with many counts. The J gene is TRBJ1-5, the V gene TRBV3-1; D ambiguous. Trimming pared 2 bases from V and 4 bases from J, leaving 6 bases between. The germline CDR1 and CDR2 sequences are LGHDT and YNNKEL (reference sequence). CDR3 size: 13 residues. The CDR3 reads CASSQRTNQPQHF. The CDR3 nucleotides read TGTGCCAGCAGCCAACGGACTAATCAGCCCCAGCATTTT.

This clonotype was counted many times. This chain connects TRBV7-2 to TRBJ1-2; D perhaps matches TRBD1 (5 bases). The CDR3 length is 17 residues. Trimming pared 6 bases from V and 1 base from J, leaving 21 bases between. Per the germline V gene, CDR1 is SGHTA and CDR2 is FQGNSA. Here the CDR3 DNA reads TGTGCCAGCAGTAGAGAGGGGAGCCTAGACAGTAACTATGGCTACACCTTC. Protein product: CASSREGSLDSNYGYTF.

This clonotype was found many times. V gene TRBV12-3 or TRBV12-4 combines with J gene TRBJ1-1, with D perhaps matching TRBD1 (5 bases). This CDR3 is 13 amino acids long. Trimming stripped 4 bases from V and 1 base from J, with 7 bases between. The CDR3 is CASSSQENTEAFF. The CDR3 DNA is TGTGCCAGCAGTTCACAGGAGAACACTGAAGCTTTCTTT.

This clonotype was seen many times. The rearrangement uses TRBV30 and TRBJ2-2; D remains ambiguous. Trimming stripped 6 bases from V and 1 base from J, with 12 bases between. CDR3 length: 14 amino acids. Germline V gene lookup returns CDR1 GTSNPN and CDR2 SVGIG (reference sequence). CDR3 residues: CACPGPLNTGELFF. CDR3 DNA sequence: TGTGCCTGCCCGGGTCCACTGAACACCGGGGAGCTGTTTTTT.